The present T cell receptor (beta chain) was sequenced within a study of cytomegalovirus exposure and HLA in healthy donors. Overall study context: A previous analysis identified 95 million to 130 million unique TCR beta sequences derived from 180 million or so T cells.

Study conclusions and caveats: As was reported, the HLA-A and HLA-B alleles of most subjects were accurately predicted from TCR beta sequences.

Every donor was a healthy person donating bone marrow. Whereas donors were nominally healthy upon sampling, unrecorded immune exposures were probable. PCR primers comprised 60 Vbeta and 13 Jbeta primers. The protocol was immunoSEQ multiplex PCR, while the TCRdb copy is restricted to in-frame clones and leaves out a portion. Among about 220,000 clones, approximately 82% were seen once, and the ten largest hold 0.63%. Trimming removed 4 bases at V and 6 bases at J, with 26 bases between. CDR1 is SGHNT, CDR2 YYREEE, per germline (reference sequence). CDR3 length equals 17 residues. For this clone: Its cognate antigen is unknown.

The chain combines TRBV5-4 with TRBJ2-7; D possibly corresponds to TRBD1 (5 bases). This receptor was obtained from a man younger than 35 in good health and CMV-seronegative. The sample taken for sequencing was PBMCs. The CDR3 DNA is TGTGCCAGCAGCGGAAAACAGGAATTGGGAAAATTCGGCGAGCAGTACTTC. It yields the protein CASSGKQELGKFGEQYF.